Below are 19 T cell receptor beta chains sequenced from a single sample in a study of cytotoxic CD8 clonotypes in ibrutinib-treated CLL. Method: immunoSEQ multiplex PCR; TCRdb's copy keeps in-frame clones and lacks some. The table includes 300,000 or so clones, about 64% detected once. The source material was PBMCs, sampled after 36 months of ibrutinib treatment. These receptors originate from a human donor with chronic lymphocytic leukemia.

This clone was detected only once. The chain carries TRBV6-5 and TRBJ2-5, with 7 bases lining up with TRBD1. After removal of 7 bases from V and 3 bases from J, the junction contained 8 bases not matched to a gene. The CDR3 covers 14 residues. Germline CDR1 is MNHEY and CDR2 is SVGAGI. In nucleotides, the CDR3 is TGTGCCAGCAACCTCCTGGACAGGAAAGAGACCCAGTACTTC. Amino acids: CASNLLDRKETQYF.

The V and J genes are TRBV28 and TRBJ1-5, with D maybe TRBD1 (5 bases). The germline CDR1 and CDR2 sequences are MDHEN and SYDVKM. Trimming shortened V by 5 bases and J by 6 bases, and 8 bases separated the two germline ends. This CDR3 spans 12 amino acids. The CDR3 sequence is CASSPQGQPQHF. The CDR3 region has the DNA TGTGCCAGCAGTCCGCAGGGTCAGCCCCAGCATTTT.

This chain links TRBV11-2 with TRBJ1-1; no clear D gene. The V gene's germline CDR1 is SGHAT and CDR2 FQNNGV. The germline V and J ends were trimmed by 2 bases and 7 bases, with 5 bases remaining between them. The CDR3 extends over 11 amino acids. The CDR3 loop reads CASSLLIEAFF. The CDR3 nucleotides read TGTGCCAGCAGCTTACTAATTGAAGCTTTCTTT.

This clone was counted between two and nine times. The rearrangement links TRBV19 to TRBJ2-4; TRBD1 matches at 8 bases. This CDR3 spans 15 amino acids. After removal of 8 bases from V and 6 bases from J, the junction contained 12 bases not matched to a gene. Germline CDR1 reads LNHDA; CDR2 reads SQIVND (reference sequence). CDR3 loop: CASSDETGTGNIQYF. The DNA for the CDR3 is TGTGCCAGTTCCGACGAGACCGGGACAGGAAACATTCAGTACTTC.

V gene TRBV19 combines with J gene TRBJ2-1; the D call may be TRBD1 or TRBD2 (5 bases each). Germline values: CDR1 LNHDA, CDR2 SQIVND (reference sequence). This CDR3 has 14 amino acids. The germline V and J ends were trimmed by 4 bases and 6 bases, with 13 bases remaining between them. The chain's CDR3 is CASSTGTPSNEQFF. CDR3 DNA sequence: TGTGCCAGTAGTACCGGGACCCCCTCCAATGAGCAGTTCTTC.

The rearrangement joins TRBV29-1 to TRBJ1-3, with D hard to call. This CDR3 is built from 13 residues. Between the trimmed V and J ends, which lost 0 bases and 3 bases, there was a span of 6 bases. Germline-derived CDR1 and CDR2 are SQVTM and ANQGSEA. The CDR3 nucleotides are TGCAGCGTTGAAGATCATGTTGGAAACACCATATATTTT. Translation: CSVEDHVGNTIYF.

V is TRBV7-2 and J is TRBJ2-2, with a tentative D call TRBD2 (6 bases). The CDR3 runs to 16 residues. V lost 5 bases, J lost 6 bases, and 19 bases lay in between. Looked up from germline, CDR1 is SGHTA and CDR2 is FQGNSA. DNA of the CDR3: TGTGCCAGCAGCCCCTCCGGGACGGGGGATTCCGGGGAGCTGTTTTTT. Translation gives CASSPSGTGDSGELFF.

This clone was observed a few times. Other nucleotide sequences in the sample specify the same CDR3. The chain carries TRBV4-3 and TRBJ2-7, with D unresolved. CDR1 and CDR2 from the germline V gene are LGHNA and YSLEER. V dropped 1 base and J dropped 4 bases, with 5 bases sitting between them. CDR3 size: 12 residues. In DNA, the CDR3 is TGCGCCAGCAGCCAAGGAGGATACGAGCAGTACTTC. As protein: CASSQGGYEQYF.

This chain uses TRBV7-9 with TRBJ2-5, with a tentative D call TRBD2 (6 bases). The V gene lost 2 bases and the J gene lost 4 bases, with 20 bases spanning the gap. The V gene's germline CDR1 is SEHNR and CDR2 FQNEAQ (reference sequence). This CDR3 comprises 17 residues. The CDR3 region is CASSLRRGFPGGETQYF. In DNA, the CDR3 is TGTGCCAGCAGCTTACGACGGGGTTTTCCCGGGGGAGAGACCCAGTACTTC.

The chain recombines TRBV6-5 with TRBJ1-2, with 8 bases that match TRBD1. Germline CDR1 and CDR2: MNHEY and SVGAGI. The V and J ends lost 6 bases and 2 bases, in that order; junction bases with no gene match: 5. The CDR3 is 14 residues long. Here the CDR3 DNA reads TGTGCCAGCAGAACAGGGGGGCGCAACTATGGCTACACCTTC. This translates into CASRTGGRNYGYTF.

The chain is built from TRBV11-2 and TRBJ1-2; the D is unclear. Germline CDR1 SGHAT, CDR2 FQNNGV. V lost 4 bases and J 4 bases, leaving 19 bases between the germline ends. The CDR3 loop spans 16 amino acids. The CDR3 here is CASSSPGAGWGYGYTF. The CDR3 DNA sequence: TGTGCCAGCAGCTCTCCAGGCGCCGGCTGGGGCTATGGCTACACCTTC.

The chain is built from TRBV4-1 and TRBJ2-1; 8 bases align to TRBD2. Germline loops: CDR1 MGHRA, CDR2 YSYEKL. V gave up 1 base and J gave up 4 bases; unmatched junction bases: 9. The CDR3 runs to 17 residues. CDR3 sequence (DNA): TGCGCCAGCAGCCAAGGATCCGGCGGGGGGACTTACAATGAGCAGTTCTTC. This gives the protein CASSQGSGGGTYNEQFF.

Only a few counts were recorded for this clone. The chain has TRBV10-3 and TRBJ2-7; the D gene is possibly TRBD2 (5 bases). The CDR3 length is 13 residues. The V end was cut by 7 bases, the J end by 5 bases, with 15 bases between. The germline gives CDR1 ENHRY, CDR2 SYGVKD. The DNA for the CDR3 is TGTGCCATCAATGGGAGAACCGTCCACGAGCAGTACTTC. Amino acid sequence: CAINGRTVHEQYF.

The gene calls are TRBV18 and TRBJ2-7, with TRBD2 identical over 10 bases. This CDR3 has 15 residues. V lost 3 bases and J lost 2; bases outside the gene matches: 4. Germline loops: CDR1 KGHSH, CDR2 LQKENI. The CDR3 bases are TGTGCCAGCTCACCTGGACTAGCGGCTCCCTACGAGCAGTACTTC. Its protein product is CASSPGLAAPYEQYF.

The rearrangement joins TRBV19 to TRBJ1-5; 7 nucleotides align to TRBD1. Trimming at V came to 4 bases and at J to 4 bases, leaving 4 bases not matched to a gene. The CDR3 contains 14 residues. CDR1 and CDR2 (germline): LNHDA, SQIVND (reference sequence). The CDR3 is CASSRGQNNQPQHF. CDR3 coding DNA: TGTGCCAGTAGTAGGGGACAGAATAATCAGCCCCAGCATTTT.

In this sample, this clone turned up a few times. V is TRBV5-1 and J is TRBJ2-3; TRBD2 aligns across 10 bases. The germline CDR1 and CDR2 sequences are SGHRS and YFSETQ. With 4 bases clipped from V and 1 base from J, the junction kept 0 bases outside the gene matches. There are 14 residues in the CDR3. The CDR3 is CASSGTSGTDTQYF. The CDR3 nucleotides are TGCGCCAGCAGCGGGACTAGCGGCACAGATACGCAGTATTTT.

V and J are TRBV5-1 and TRBJ1-5, with TRBD1 as a possible D gene (5 bases). V was pared by 7 bases and J by 0 bases, with 14 bases between. This CDR3 contains 15 residues. Per germline, CDR1 SGHRS and CDR2 YFSETQ. CDR3 amino acids: CASRTPTDSNQPQHF. DNA for the CDR3: TGCGCCAGCCGAACACCGACAGATAGCAATCAGCCCCAGCATTTT.

This clone was observed a few times. The chain joins TRBV6-5 to TRBJ1-4; TRBD1 matches at 9 bases. Germline trimming cut 5 bases from V and 7 bases from J; bases unmatched to any gene: 8. The CDR3 runs 15 residues. CDR1 and CDR2 (germline): MNHEY, SVGAGI. The CDR3 DNA reads as TGTGCCAGCAGTGGGGAACAGGGGGCGCGTGAAAAACTGTTTTTT. Its translation: CASSGEQGAREKLFF.

CDR3 nucleotides: TGTGCCAGCTCACCCCGAAGGGGAGTATTCTACGAGCAGTACTTC. It yields the protein CASSPRRGVFYEQYF. The chain combines TRBV18 with TRBJ2-7; D possibly uses TRBD1 or TRBD2 (5 bases each). Germline values: CDR1 KGHSH, CDR2 LQKENI. This CDR3 spans 15 amino acids. V lost 3 bases to trimming and J lost 3 bases, with 15 bases between them.